What follows are 6 T cell receptor beta chains derived from one specimen sequenced in a study of CD8 T cells in Susac syndrome. Reverse transcription of about 0.5 to 1 ug RNA was carried out with random hexamers. TCRdb re-called the immunoSEQ multiplex PCR reads with MiXCR, one entry per CDR3 protein. This table has around 280,000 distinct CDR3 sequences, more than 75% appearing once. Sequencing was performed on CD8+ T cells from PBMCs. The receptors were gathered from a human donor with multiple sclerosis.

This rearrangement joins TRBV20-1 to TRBJ2-1; 9 nucleotides agree with TRBD2. Germline trimming cut 3 bases from V and 4 bases from J; bases unmatched to any gene: 7. Per the germline V gene, CDR1 is DFQATT and CDR2 is SNEGSKA (reference sequence). The CDR3 is 15 amino acids. The CDR3 reads CSASHRLADYNEQFF. The CDR3 DNA is TGCAGTGCTAGTCACCGACTAGCGGATTACAATGAGCAGTTCTTC.

The chain has TRBV19 and TRBJ1-1; no definite D call. The CDR3 is 13 residues long. Germline assignment: CDR1 LNHDA and CDR2 SQIVND (reference sequence). The V end lost 2 bases, the J end lost 4 bases, and 8 bases lay between the germline ends. The CDR3 sequence is CASSIISSTEAFF. The CDR3 region has the DNA TGTGCCAGTAGTATAATAAGCTCCACTGAAGCTTTCTTT.

This clonotype was detected once. The chain combines TRBV28 with TRBJ1-4, with D possibly matching TRBD1 (5 bases). In germline, CDR1 is MDHEN, CDR2 SYDVKM. Deletions cut 5 bases from V and 5 bases from J, with 18 bases between. This CDR3 spans 16 amino acids. The CDR3 sequence is CASSLPMYRRNEKLFF. CDR3 in DNA: TGTGCCAGCAGTCTTCCAATGTACAGGAGGAATGAAAAACTGTTTTTT.

V gene TRBV12-3 or TRBV12-4 combines with J gene TRBJ1-1; no definite D call. The ends were cut back, 6 bases at V and 0 bases at J, with 20 bases in the middle. CDR3 length: 17 residues. The CDR3, as DNA: TGTGCCAGCAGCCCTCTCCCCCCGCGCGGGATGAACACTGAAGCTTTCTTT. Protein: CASSPLPPRGMNTEAFF.

The chain joins TRBV7-9 to TRBJ1-2, with 7 bases matching TRBD1. CDR3 length: 13 amino acids. Germline V lookup: CDR1 SEHNR, CDR2 FQNEAQ (reference sequence). V lost 4 bases and J lost 6; bases outside the gene matches: 5. The CDR3 DNA reads TGTGCCAGCAGCTCTGACAGGGATCATGGCTACACCTTC. Protein: CASSSDRDHGYTF.

This rearrangement joins TRBV11-2 to TRBJ2-1; D is unresolved. The V gene lost 0 bases and the J gene lost 9 bases, with 6 bases spanning the gap. CDR1 is SGHAT and CDR2 is FQNNGV in the germline V gene. The CDR3 has 12 residues. CDR3 nucleotide sequence: TGTGCCAGCAGCTTAGAGTTCAGTGAGCAGTTCTTC. Amino acids: CASSLEFSEQFF.